Reported below is one T cell receptor (beta chain). The germline V gene has CDR1 SGDLS and CDR2 YYNGEE. The CDR3 spans 13 residues. V lost 3 bases, J lost 8 bases, and 5 bases stayed unmatched. In the source study's methods: Cell counts per sample came from amplifying reference gene primers. Assay: immunoSEQ multiplex PCR; the TCRdb copy retains only in-frame clones and omits some. Clone size and V and J calls were adopted from that table, with D and trimming inferred from the DNA. The sample contains roughly 80,000 clones, 80% to 85% of which appear only once. The data derive from a study of blood T cell repertoires in COVID-19. Whole-study context: COVID-19 samples from acute and convalescent phases originated in the United States, Italy and Spain. PBMCs, B-cell-depleted T cells, or T cells were the source of the cDNA or gDNA that made up the material.

The TCR originated in a man aged 45 to 65 with acute or convalescent COVID-19. This sequence joins TRBV9 and TRBJ1-2, with TRBD1 matching over 9 bases. The material sequenced was peripheral blood. Written as DNA, the CDR3 is TGTGCCAGCAGCGGACGGACAGGGGAAGGCTACACCTTC. Residues: CASSGRTGEGYTF.